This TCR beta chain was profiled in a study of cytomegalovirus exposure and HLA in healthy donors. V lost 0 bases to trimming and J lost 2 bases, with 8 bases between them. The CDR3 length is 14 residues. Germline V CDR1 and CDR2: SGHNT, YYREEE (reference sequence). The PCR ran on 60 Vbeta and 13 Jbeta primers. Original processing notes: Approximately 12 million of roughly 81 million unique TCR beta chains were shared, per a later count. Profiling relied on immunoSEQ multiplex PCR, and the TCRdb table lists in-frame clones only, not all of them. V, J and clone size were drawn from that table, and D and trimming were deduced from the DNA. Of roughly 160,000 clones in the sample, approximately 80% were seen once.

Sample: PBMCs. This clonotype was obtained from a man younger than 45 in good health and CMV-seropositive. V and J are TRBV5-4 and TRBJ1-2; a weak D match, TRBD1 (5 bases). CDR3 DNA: TGTGCCAGCAGCTTGGACCGACAGAACTATGGCTACACCTTC. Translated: CASSLDRQNYGYTF.